This is a list of T cell receptor beta chains from one sample in a study of OX40 agonist ivuxolimab in advanced cancers. Clones were sequenced by immunoSEQ multiplex PCR, and TCRdb holds only the in-frame ones, with some missing. The repertoire consists of around 91,000 clones, with 80% to 90% occurring once and the leading ten covering less than 0.2%. This material consisted of CD4+ or CD8+ T cells sorted from blood, taken in a trial of the OX40 agonist ivuxolimab. The origin of the receptors is an adult with an advanced solid tumor such as melanoma, head and neck, liver or kidney cancer. Each CDR3 is given with its conserved first and last residue. Each record gives: J gene, V gene, D gene, CDR3 length, clone size, CDR3 protein, CDR3 DNA. The D gene is left open where the match is weak. Only part of the rows carry a size: once, few, many, or a class if the clone is expanded.

j_gene: TRBJ2-5
v_gene: TRBV6-4
d_gene: TRBD1
len: 15
abundance: NA
CDR3aa: CASRDRGPVRETQYF
CDR3nt: TGTGCCAGCAGGGACAGGGGGCCGGTCAGGGAGACCCAGTACTTC

j_gene: TRBJ1-5
v_gene: TRBV28
d_gene: NA
len: 13
abundance: NA
CDR3aa: CASTGVGNQPQHF
CDR3nt: TGTGCCAGCACGGGGGTGGGGAATCAGCCCCAGCATTTT

j_gene: TRBJ2-3
v_gene: TRBV29-1
d_gene: TRBD2
len: 17
abundance: NA
CDR3aa: CSVERGLAGGGTDTQYF
CDR3nt: TGCAGCGTTGAGAGGGGACTAGCGGGAGGTGGCACAGATACGCAGTATTTT

j_gene: TRBJ1-4
v_gene: TRBV28
d_gene: NA
len: 16
abundance: NA
CDR3aa: CASSGGSGRVNEKLFF
CDR3nt: TGTGCCAGCAGTGGAGGGAGTGGTAGGGTGAATGAAAAACTGTTTTTT

j_gene: TRBJ1-4
v_gene: TRBV19
d_gene: NA
len: 16
abundance: NA
CDR3aa: CASSTPPRGLGEKLFF
CDR3nt: TGTGCCAGTAGTACCCCCCCCCGGGGGCTCGGTGAAAAACTGTTTTTT

j_gene: TRBJ1-1
v_gene: TRBV4-2
d_gene: NA
len: 14
abundance: NA
CDR3aa: CASSQDGLNTEAFF
CDR3nt: TGTGCCAGCAGCCAAGATGGGTTGAACACTGAAGCTTTCTTT

j_gene: TRBJ2-3
v_gene: TRBV29-1
d_gene: TRBD2
len: 13
abundance: NA
CDR3aa: CSLSSGGRDTQYF
CDR3nt: TGCAGCCTGTCAAGCGGGGGTAGAGATACGCAGTATTTT

j_gene: TRBJ2-3
v_gene: TRBV14
d_gene: NA
len: 15
abundance: NA
CDR3aa: CASSQELASTDTQYF
CDR3nt: TGTGCCAGCAGCCAAGAGCTAGCGAGCACAGATACGCAGTATTTT

j_gene: TRBJ1-2
v_gene: TRBV7-9
d_gene: NA
len: 12
abundance: NA
CDR3aa: CASSLGEGGYTF
CDR3nt: TGTGCCAGCAGCTTAGGCGAGGGTGGCTACACCTTC

j_gene: TRBJ1-2
v_gene: TRBV4-3
d_gene: NA
len: 15
abundance: NA
CDR3aa: CASSQDLHSNYGYTF
CDR3nt: TGCGCCAGCAGCCAAGATTTGCACAGCAACTATGGCTACACCTTC

j_gene: TRBJ1-1
v_gene: TRBV18
d_gene: NA
len: 13
abundance: NA
CDR3aa: CASSRGQNTEAFF
CDR3nt: TGTGCCAGCTCACGGGGACAGAACACTGAAGCTTTCTTT

j_gene: TRBJ1-5
v_gene: TRBV7-2
d_gene: TRBD1
len: 13
abundance: NA
CDR3aa: CASSSQEQGAQHF
CDR3nt: TGTGCCAGCAGCTCCCAAGAGCAGGGGGCCCAGCATTTT

j_gene: TRBJ2-5
v_gene: TRBV6-5
d_gene: NA
len: 14
abundance: NA
CDR3aa: CASRRVSYQETQYF
CDR3nt: TGTGCCAGCCGGAGGGTCTCTTACCAAGAGACCCAGTACTTC

j_gene: TRBJ1-6
v_gene: TRBV5-1
d_gene: NA
len: 13
abundance: few
CDR3aa: CASSLGLDSPLHF
CDR3nt: TGCGCCAGCAGCTTGGGGTTGGATTCACCCCTCCACTTT

j_gene: TRBJ1-4
v_gene: TRBV7-9
d_gene: NA
len: 14
abundance: NA
CDR3aa: CASSLGHPNEKLFF
CDR3nt: TGTGCCAGCAGCTTAGGACATCCTAATGAAAAACTGTTTTTT

j_gene: TRBJ1-5
v_gene: TRBV10-3
d_gene: NA
len: 12
abundance: few
CDR3aa: CAISESSQPQHF
CDR3nt: TGTGCCATCAGTGAGTCCAGCCAGCCCCAGCATTTT

j_gene: TRBJ1-6
v_gene: TRBV28
d_gene: NA
len: 15
abundance: few
CDR3aa: CASSLTLQYHSPLHF
CDR3nt: TGTGCCAGCAGTTTAACCCTCCAATATCATTCACCCCTCCACTTT

j_gene: TRBJ1-1
v_gene: TRBV19
d_gene: TRBD1
len: 16
abundance: NA
CDR3aa: CASSPSARTGGSEAFF
CDR3nt: TGTGCCAGTAGCCCTTCGGCGCGGACAGGGGGCTCTGAAGCTTTCTTT

j_gene: TRBJ2-1
v_gene: TRBV7-6
d_gene: NA
len: 16
abundance: NA
CDR3aa: CASSLRRAGEYNEQFF
CDR3nt: TGTGCCAGCAGCTTGCGCCGCGCAGGGGAGTACAATGAGCAGTTCTTC

j_gene: TRBJ2-1
v_gene: TRBV5-1
d_gene: TRBD2
len: 17
abundance: NA
CDR3aa: CASSQTSGGARYNEQFF
CDR3nt: TGCGCCAGCAGCCAAACTAGCGGGGGGGCCCGGTACAATGAGCAGTTCTTC

j_gene: TRBJ2-1
v_gene: TRBV5-4
d_gene: TRBD2
len: 16
abundance: once
CDR3aa: CASSLGLAGGHNEQFF
CDR3nt: TGTGCCAGCAGCTTGGGACTAGCGGGGGGGCACAATGAGCAGTTCTTC

j_gene: TRBJ2-1
v_gene: TRBV5-6
d_gene: NA
len: 16
abundance: few
CDR3aa: CASSLTGANLYNEQFF
CDR3nt: TGTGCCAGCAGCTTGACAGGCGCTAACCTATACAATGAGCAGTTCTTC

j_gene: TRBJ1-1
v_gene: TRBV6-6
d_gene: NA
len: 15
abundance: NA
CDR3aa: CASSYSPPGNTEAFF
CDR3nt: TGTGCCAGCAGTTACTCGCCCCCCGGGAACACTGAAGCCTTCTTT

j_gene: TRBJ1-4
v_gene: TRBV6-5
d_gene: NA
len: 16
abundance: NA
CDR3aa: CASSYSMGGGIEKLFF
CDR3nt: TGTGCCAGCAGTTACTCGATGGGGGGAGGAATTGAAAAACTGTTTTTT

j_gene: TRBJ1-1
v_gene: TRBV15
d_gene: NA
len: 14
abundance: NA
CDR3aa: CATSRDLGNTEAFF
CDR3nt: TGTGCCACCAGCAGAGATTTGGGGAACACTGAAGCTTTCTTT

j_gene: TRBJ2-5
v_gene: TRBV7-2
d_gene: NA
len: 15
abundance: NA
CDR3aa: CASSRASGHKETQYF
CDR3nt: TGTGCCAGCAGCCGAGCGTCGGGACACAAAGAGACCCAGTACTTC

j_gene: TRBJ2-1
v_gene: TRBV2
d_gene: NA
len: 12
abundance: NA
CDR3aa: CASSAGSGEQFF
CDR3nt: TGTGCCAGCAGTGCGGGATCAGGTGAGCAGTTCTTC

j_gene: TRBJ2-1
v_gene: TRBV4-2
d_gene: NA
len: 16
abundance: NA
CDR3aa: CASSQEGTRSYNEQFF
CDR3nt: TGTGCCAGCAGCCAAGAAGGAACACGTTCCTACAATGAGCAGTTCTTC

j_gene: TRBJ2-7
v_gene: TRBV6-1
d_gene: NA
len: 12
abundance: NA
CDR3aa: CASSVVDYEQYF
CDR3nt: TGTGCCAGCAGTGTGGTTGACTACGAGCAGTACTTC

j_gene: TRBJ1-1
v_gene: TRBV28
d_gene: NA
len: 15
abundance: NA
CDR3aa: CASSSYRAGDTEAFF
CDR3nt: TGTGCCAGCAGTTCCTACAGGGCGGGGGACACTGAAGCTTTCTTT

j_gene: TRBJ2-2
v_gene: TRBV11-3
d_gene: NA
len: 13
abundance: NA
CDR3aa: CASSALSKGELFF
CDR3nt: TGTGCCAGCAGCGCCTTATCCAAAGGGGAGCTGTTTTTT

j_gene: TRBJ1-1
v_gene: TRBV9
d_gene: NA
len: 15
abundance: NA
CDR3aa: CASSARPGVNTEAFF
CDR3nt: TGTGCCAGCAGCGCTCGGCCGGGGGTGAACACTGAAGCTTTCTTT

j_gene: TRBJ1-1
v_gene: TRBV19
d_gene: TRBD1
len: 15
abundance: NA
CDR3aa: CASSIRTGMNTEAFF
CDR3nt: TGTGCCAGTAGTATAAGGACAGGGATGAACACTGAAGCTTTCTTT

j_gene: TRBJ2-1
v_gene: TRBV29-1
d_gene: TRBD2
len: 17
abundance: NA
CDR3aa: CSVGGLAGGPRSNEQFF
CDR3nt: TGCAGCGTTGGGGGACTAGCGGGAGGGCCCCGTAGCAATGAGCAGTTCTTC

j_gene: TRBJ2-5
v_gene: TRBV2
d_gene: TRBD2
len: 13
abundance: NA
CDR3aa: CASSTSGRGTQYF
CDR3nt: TGTGCCAGCAGTACTAGCGGGCGGGGGACCCAGTACTTC

j_gene: TRBJ2-4
v_gene: TRBV21-1
d_gene: NA
len: 14
abundance: NA
CDR3aa: CASSKRRDIDIQYF
CDR3nt: TGTGCCAGCAGCAAACGCAGGGATATAGATATTCAGTACTTC

j_gene: TRBJ1-5
v_gene: TRBV2
d_gene: TRBD1
len: 13
abundance: NA
CDR3aa: CASSGQGEQPQHF
CDR3nt: TGTGCCAGCAGCGGACAGGGTGAACAGCCCCAGCATTTT

j_gene: TRBJ1-1
v_gene: TRBV5-1
d_gene: NA
len: 13
abundance: NA
CDR3aa: CASSFSGYTEAFF
CDR3nt: TGCGCCAGCAGCTTTTCAGGATACACTGAAGCTTTCTTT

j_gene: TRBJ1-2
v_gene: TRBV7-3
d_gene: NA
len: 13
abundance: NA
CDR3aa: CASSFGDFYGYTF
CDR3nt: TGTGCCAGCAGTTTCGGGGATTTCTATGGCTACACCTTC

j_gene: TRBJ2-7
v_gene: TRBV29-1
d_gene: TRBD2
len: 15
abundance: NA
CDR3aa: CSVAGGLAGAYEQYF
CDR3nt: TGCAGCGTTGCAGGAGGGCTAGCGGGGGCCTACGAGCAGTACTTC

j_gene: TRBJ2-1
v_gene: TRBV5-4
d_gene: TRBD2
len: 15
abundance: NA
CDR3aa: CASTPLAGVSPSQFF
CDR3nt: TGTGCCAGCACTCCGCTAGCGGGAGTAAGCCCGTCGCAGTTCTTC

j_gene: TRBJ1-3
v_gene: TRBV14
d_gene: NA
len: 15
abundance: NA
CDR3aa: CASSQGLSSGNTIYF
CDR3nt: TGTGCCAGCAGCCAGGGGTTGAGCTCTGGAAACACCATATATTTT

j_gene: TRBJ2-5
v_gene: TRBV5-1
d_gene: TRBD2
len: 14
abundance: NA
CDR3aa: CASSLQAGGETQYF
CDR3nt: TGCGCCAGCAGCTTGCAAGCGGGAGGGGAGACCCAGTACTTC

j_gene: TRBJ1-5
v_gene: TRBV5-6
d_gene: NA
len: 14
abundance: NA
CDR3aa: CASSPRGAGQPQHF
CDR3nt: TGTGCCAGCAGCCCGAGGGGGGCGGGGCAGCCCCAGCATTTT

j_gene: TRBJ1-1
v_gene: TRBV28
d_gene: NA
len: 12
abundance: few
CDR3aa: CASSLGDTEAFF
CDR3nt: TGTGCCAGCAGTTTAGGGGACACAGAAGCTTTCTTT

j_gene: TRBJ1-2
v_gene: TRBV19
d_gene: NA
len: 16
abundance: NA
CDR3aa: CASSIAWDAGHGGYTF
CDR3nt: TGTGCCAGTAGTATAGCCTGGGACGCCGGCCACGGAGGCTACACCTTC

j_gene: TRBJ1-6
v_gene: TRBV6-5
d_gene: NA
len: 16
abundance: NA
CDR3aa: CASSSLAGRRNSPLHF
CDR3nt: TGTGCCAGCAGTTCGTTGGCAGGCAGACGGAATTCACCCCTCCACTTT

j_gene: TRBJ2-5
v_gene: TRBV5-1
d_gene: NA
len: 15
abundance: NA
CDR3aa: CASSLGSRGQETQYF
CDR3nt: TGCGCCAGCAGCTTGGGTTCCAGGGGCCAAGAGACCCAGTACTTC

j_gene: TRBJ1-1
v_gene: TRBV6-1
d_gene: NA
len: 13
abundance: NA
CDR3aa: CASSLEGNTEAFF
CDR3nt: TGTGCCAGCTCCCTGGAAGGGAACACTGAAGCTTTCTTT

j_gene: TRBJ1-3
v_gene: TRBV28
d_gene: TRBD1
len: 17
abundance: NA
CDR3aa: CASSSLWTGSSGNTIYF
CDR3nt: TGTGCCAGCAGTTCCCTTTGGACAGGGAGCTCTGGAAACACCATATATTTT

j_gene: TRBJ1-3
v_gene: TRBV21-1
d_gene: NA
len: 15
abundance: NA
CDR3aa: CASSKGLAVRNTIYF
CDR3nt: TGTGCCAGCAGCAAAGGATTGGCGGTACGAAACACCATATATTTT

j_gene: TRBJ1-5
v_gene: TRBV30
d_gene: TRBD1
len: 15
abundance: NA
CDR3aa: CAWSTGGLGNQPQHF
CDR3nt: TGTGCCTGGAGTACAGGGGGCTTAGGAAATCAGCCCCAGCATTTT

j_gene: TRBJ1-2
v_gene: TRBV7-2
d_gene: NA
len: 15
abundance: NA
CDR3aa: CASSPRPDDSYGYTF
CDR3nt: TGTGCCAGCAGCCCCCGGCCAGACGACTCCTATGGCTACACCTTC

j_gene: TRBJ1-1
v_gene: TRBV10-3
d_gene: NA
len: 15
abundance: NA
CDR3aa: CAISESPGVNTEAFF
CDR3nt: TGTGCCATCAGTGAGTCCCCAGGGGTGAACACTGAAGCTTTCTTT

j_gene: TRBJ2-1
v_gene: TRBV5-1
d_gene: NA
len: 14
abundance: NA
CDR3aa: CASSLGGLYNEQFF
CDR3nt: TGCGCCAGCAGCTTGGGAGGCTTATACAATGAGCAGTTCTTC

j_gene: TRBJ1-1
v_gene: TRBV4-2
d_gene: NA
len: 15
abundance: NA
CDR3aa: CASSQHTTADTEAFF
CDR3nt: TGTGCCAGCAGCCAGCATACAACAGCGGACACTGAAGCTTTCTTT

j_gene: TRBJ1-3
v_gene: TRBV5-1
d_gene: NA
len: 17
abundance: NA
CDR3aa: CASSLEQGRGTGNTIYF
CDR3nt: TGCGCCAGCAGCTTGGAGCAGGGTCGGGGGACCGGAAACACCATATATTTT